Listed here are 28 T cell receptor beta chains from one sample, sequenced in a study of identical twins. TCRdb used MiXCR to reprocess the 5' RACE reads, holding one entry per CDR3 protein. The sample includes 450,000 to 500,000 distinct CDR3 sequences, 14% of them seen just once. Another study also made use of these data, one on yellow fever vaccine responses in identical twins.

Source material: CD4+ T cells sorted from blood. The source of these receptors is a woman aged 18-29 years in good health.

V usage is TRBV5-1 and J usage is TRBJ2-5; 7 positions match TRBD1. The J segment lost 6 bases and the V segment lost 4 bases, leaving 6 bases of the junction unmatched. This CDR3 is 13 amino acids long. Germline-derived CDR1 and CDR2 are SGHRS and YFSETQ. The CDR3 sequence is CASSQDRVKTQYF. The CDR3 DNA is TGCGCCAGCAGCCAAGACAGGGTGAAGACCCAGTACTTC.

This clonotype was observed at least ten times. This chain uses TRBV29-1 with TRBJ2-2, with TRBD1 matching 8 bases. The CDR3 runs to 14 residues. The J segment lost 3 bases and the V segment lost 5 bases, leaving 5 bases of the junction unmatched. Per the germline V gene, CDR1 is SQVTM and CDR2 is ANQGSEA. The CDR3 loop is CSVRDRLDTGELFF. CDR3 sequence (DNA): TGCAGCGTTCGGGACAGGCTAGACACCGGGGAGCTGTTTTTT.

This clonotype was seen more than once but under ten times. The genes are TRBV5-1 and TRBJ2-1; 13 nucleotides agree with TRBD2. The CDR3 consists of 19 residues. V lost 0 bases to trimming and J lost 7 bases; unmatched junction nucleotides: 13. Germline V gene sequence: CDR1 SGHRS, CDR2 YFSETQ. The CDR3 DNA sequence: TGCGCCAGCAGCTTGGCCGGAGGAGGACTAGCGGGAGTCTCTAATGAGCAGTTCTTC. The encoded protein is CASSLAGGGLAGVSNEQFF.

The chain uses TRBV7-9 and TRBJ1-2; 10 positions match TRBD1. V lost 0 bases, J lost 7 bases, and 8 bases stayed unmatched. This CDR3 has 16 amino acids. Germline V gene lookup returns CDR1 SEHNR and CDR2 FQNEAQ (reference sequence). CDR3 coding DNA: TGTGCCAGCAGCTTAGCCCAGACAGGGGGCTTTGGTGGCTACACCTTC. Encoded protein: CASSLAQTGGFGGYTF.

Only a few counts were recorded for this clonotype. V and J are TRBV29-1 and TRBJ2-7; D is unclear. Germline loops: CDR1 SQVTM, CDR2 ANQGSEA. Deletions cut 2 bases from V and 4 bases from J, with 6 bases between. There are 11 residues in the CDR3. The CDR3 DNA reads as TGCAGCGTTGAATTGGCTTACGAGCAGTACTTC. It is translated as CSVELAYEQYF.

The chain recombines TRBV28 with TRBJ1-2; TRBD1 is a possible D gene (6 bases). With 3 bases removed from V and 8 bases from J, the gap between germline ends came to 25 bases. This CDR3 region has 17 residues. Germline V CDR1 and CDR2: MDHEN, SYDVKM. Written as DNA, the CDR3 is TGTGCCAGCAGTTTTGGGGGAACTGGGGGGCCATGGAGGGGCTACACCTTC. This sequence encodes CASSFGGTGGPWRGYTF.

There are a few counts of this clonotype. This chain uses TRBV6-1 with TRBJ2-1; 7 bases line up with TRBD2. The V gene's germline CDR1 is MNHNS and CDR2 SASEGT. With V trimmed by 4 bases and J by 6 bases, 12 bases remained unmatched. The CDR3 loop spans 16 amino acids. The DNA of the CDR3 is TGTGCCAGCAGTGGGAGCGGGACCCCCGCCTTCAATGAGCAGTTCTTC. Amino acids: CASSGSGTPAFNEQFF.

The chain carries TRBV7-2 and TRBJ2-7; 9 positions agree with TRBD1. Germline assignment: CDR1 SGHTA and CDR2 FQGNSA. The length of the CDR3 is 16 residues. The V segment lost 1 base and the J segment 5 bases; nucleotides outside the gene matches: 9. In DNA, the CDR3 is TGTGCCAGCAGCTTAGTGGGGACAGGGTATAGGAACGAGCAGTACTTC. Its protein is CASSLVGTGYRNEQYF. Complete variable domain (other parts from reference TRBV7-2 and TRBJ2-7): GAGVSQSPSNKVTEKGKDVELRCDPISGHTALYWYRQSLGQGLEFLIYFQGNSAPDKSGLPSDRFSAERTGGSVSTLTIQRTQQEDSAVYLCASSLVGTGYRNEQYFGPGTRLTVT.

This chain connects TRBV9 to TRBJ2-3; a weak D match, TRBD2 (5 bases). Trimming stripped 5 bases from V and 0 bases from J, with 10 bases between. This CDR3 region has 14 residues. From germline, CDR1 is SGDLS and CDR2 YYNGEE. The CDR3 DNA sequence: TGTGCCAGCAGTCGGGGTATTAGCACAGATACGCAGTATTTT. Encoded protein: CASSRGISTDTQYF.

This rearrangement joins TRBV6-5 to TRBJ2-2; no clear D gene. Trimming stripped 2 bases from V and 6 bases from J, with 4 bases between. Germline-derived CDR1 and CDR2 are MNHEY and SVGAGI. The CDR3 consists of 12 residues. The CDR3 DNA reads as TGTGCCAGCAGTTACCCACCCGGGGAGCTGTTTTTT. Translating it yields CASSYPPGELFF.

This clonotype has more than one count but fewer than ten. J is TRBJ2-3 and V is TRBV6-5; D not resolved. Looked up from germline, CDR1 is MNHEY and CDR2 is SVGAGI. V was cut by 4 bases and J by 4 bases, with 9 bases left in between. The CDR3 consists of 13 residues. The DNA of the CDR3 is TGTGCCAGCAGTTCCGCCCCCGCAGATACGCAGTATTTT. Its translation: CASSSAPADTQYF.

This chain uses TRBV5-1 with TRBJ2-2, with D tentatively TRBD1 (5 bases). Germline V gene data show CDR1 as SGHRS and CDR2 as YFSETQ. V lost 3 bases and J lost 0, with 12 bases in between. The CDR3 covers 16 residues. The CDR3 reads CASSSQGSANTGELFF. The DNA for the CDR3 is TGCGCCAGCAGCTCCCAGGGATCCGCGAACACCGGGGAGCTGTTTTTT.

The rearrangement uses TRBV12-3 or TRBV12-4 and TRBJ2-5; D is uncertain. This CDR3 region has 12 residues. Trimming stripped 5 bases from V and 5 bases from J, with 9 bases between. The CDR3 spells CASSRMIETQYF. CDR3 nucleotide sequence: TGTGCCAGCAGTAGAATGATCGAGACCCAGTACTTC.

This clonotype was seen a handful of times. The chain carries TRBV7-2 and TRBJ2-7; 11 nucleotides agree with TRBD2. This CDR3 contains 15 residues. Germline V CDR1 and CDR2: SGHTA, FQGNSA. V shed 5 bases and J 4 bases; nucleotides not matched to a gene: 7. The DNA of the CDR3 is TGTGCCAGCAGCCAGCCGGGACTAGCGGTTTACGAGCAGTACTTC. Its translation: CASSQPGLAVYEQYF.

The V and J genes are TRBV3-1 and TRBJ2-3; 9 nucleotides align to TRBD2. The V gene end was trimmed by 1 base and the J gene end by 14 bases; junction bases not matched to a gene: 10. Germline V gene sequence: CDR1 LGHDT, CDR2 YNNKEL (reference sequence). The CDR3 totals 14 residues. The CDR3 DNA follows: TGTGCCAGCAGCCAAGGAGCTAGCGGGATTCCAGCGTATTTT. It encodes CASSQGASGIPAYF.

The gene calls are TRBV7-9 and TRBJ2-1, with D maybe TRBD2 (6 bases). CDR3 length: 15 amino acids. Trimming took 0 bases from V and 6 from J, leaving 12 bases between them. Per germline, CDR1 SEHNR and CDR2 FQNEAQ (reference sequence). The CDR3 region has the DNA TGTGCCAGCAGCTTAGCTGCGGGGCTGAGCAATGAGCAGTTCTTC. Protein product: CASSLAAGLSNEQFF.

CDR3 residues: CASRGQGTREQYF. CDR3 DNA sequence: TGTGCCAGTAGGGGACAGGGGACGAGGGAGCAGTACTTC. This chain joins TRBV19 and TRBJ2-7; TRBD1 agrees at 10 bases. After removal of 6 bases from V and 7 bases from J, the junction contained 6 bases not matched to a gene. Germline V CDR1 and CDR2: LNHDA, SQIVND (reference sequence). This CDR3 has 13 residues.

The chain recombines TRBV20-1 with TRBJ1-2; D perhaps matches TRBD1 (6 bases). The CDR3 extends over 15 amino acids. Germline CDR1 is DFQATT and CDR2 is SNEGSKA (reference sequence). Trimming removed 6 bases at V and 1 base at J, with 18 bases between. The CDR3 DNA reads as TGCAGTGCCACCCCCCGGGGGCAGAATAACTATGGCTACACCTTC. This translates into CSATPRGQNNYGYTF.

The CDR3 protein is CASSQQAMNTEAFF. In DNA, the CDR3 is TGTGCCAGCAGTCAACAAGCCATGAACACTGAAGCTTTCTTT. The V gene is TRBV6-4, the J gene TRBJ1-1; D call uncertain. Trimming cost V 5 bases and J 0 bases, with 10 bases left between them. CDR1 is MRHNA and CDR2 is SNTAGT in the germline V gene. This CDR3 has 14 residues.

This clonotype has just a few counts. A junction boundary mismatches the germline segment, possibly from a read error. The chain joins TRBV4-2 to TRBJ2-2, with TRBD1 as a possible D gene (6 bases). CDR3 length: 16 residues. Germline loops: CDR1 LGHNA, CDR2 YNFKEQ. The CDR3 region has the DNA TGTGCCAGCAGCCACCCGACCACAGGGAACTCCGGGGAGCTGTTTTTT. Amino acids: CASSHPTTGNSGELFF.

This clonotype has just a few counts. The V and J genes are TRBV7-9 and TRBJ2-3; no firm D call. The CDR3 contains 15 residues. V was cut by 5 bases and J by 0 bases, with 12 bases left in between. CDR1 and CDR2 from the germline V gene are SEHNR and FQNEAQ (reference sequence). The CDR3 is CASSPTSPSTDTQYF. The CDR3 DNA follows: TGTGCCAGCAGCCCGACGAGCCCTAGCACAGATACGCAGTATTTT.

A few counts support this clonotype. This rearrangement joins TRBV24-1 to TRBJ2-1, with 11 nucleotides matching TRBD1. Germline V lookup: CDR1 KGHDR, CDR2 SFDVKD. J gave up 9 bases and V 6 bases, and 9 bases lay outside the gene matches. This CDR3 is 15 amino acids long. The CDR3 protein is CATSYEGQGEPEQFF. Here the CDR3 DNA reads TGTGCCACCAGTTATGAGGGACAGGGGGAACCTGAGCAGTTCTTC.

There are a few counts of this clonotype. The rearrangement links TRBV7-2 to TRBJ2-3; 10 bases fit TRBD2. There are 15 residues in the CDR3. The junction had 7 bases not matched to a gene; V was cut back by 5 bases and J by 5 bases. The V gene's germline CDR1 is SGHTA and CDR2 FQGNSA. Written as DNA, the CDR3 is TGTGCCAGCAGCCTCTATATAGCGGGAGGAGATACGCAGTATTTT. Its protein product is CASSLYIAGGDTQYF. The whole variable domain, filled in from reference TRBV7-2 and TRBJ2-3, reads GAGVSQSPSNKVTEKGKDVELRCDPISGHTALYWYRQSLGQGLEFLIYFQGNSAPDKSGLPSDRFSAERTGGSVSTLTIQRTQQEDSAVYLCASSLYIAGGDTQYFGPGTRLTVL.

This chain connects TRBV9 to TRBJ2-2; 9 bases are shared with TRBD2. This CDR3 spans 15 amino acids. The ends lost 7 bases at V and 3 bases at J; junction bases unmatched: 7. Germline V CDR1 and CDR2: SGDLS, YYNGEE. DNA of the CDR3: TGTGCCAGCGGGGCTAGCGGGGACTACACCGGGGAGCTGTTTTTT. Translation gives CASGASGDYTGELFF.

The rearrangement uses TRBV28 and TRBJ2-3; D is perhaps TRBD2 (6 bases). The V gene's germline CDR1 is MDHEN and CDR2 SYDVKM. The V end lost 9 bases, the J end lost 2 bases, and 15 bases lay between the germline ends. This CDR3 has 14 residues. The DNA for the CDR3 is TGTGCCAGTCATGACGGCGGGATCACAGATACGCAGTATTTT. It translates to CASHDGGITDTQYF.

The chain employs TRBV20-1 and TRBJ2-7, with D perhaps matching TRBD2 (6 bases). The CDR3 sequence is 13 residues long. From germline, CDR1 is DFQATT and CDR2 SNEGSKA (reference sequence). The germline V and J ends were trimmed by 3 bases and 5 bases, with 14 bases remaining between them. Written as DNA, the CDR3 is TGCAGTGCTAGGGAGGGGTTTCGGGACGAGCAGTACTTC. This gives the protein CSAREGFRDEQYF.

This clonotype has only a few counts. This rearrangement joins TRBV21-1 to TRBJ2-1. TRBV21-1 is recorded as a pseudogene. CDR3 length: 14 amino acids. This CDR3 reads CASSKKISYNEQFF. Here the CDR3 DNA reads TGTGCCAGCAGCAAAAAAATCTCCTACAATGAGCAGTTCTTC.

This clonotype was detected a few times. This chain connects TRBV25-1 to TRBJ1-1; a weak D match, TRBD1 (5 bases). V lost 5 bases to trimming and J lost 1 base, with 11 bases between them. The CDR3 covers 14 residues. The germline gives CDR1 MGHDK, CDR2 SYGVNS. The CDR3: CASSYGGRNTEAFF. The CDR3 nucleotides read TGTGCCAGCAGTTATGGGGGTAGGAACACTGAAGCTTTCTTT.